A single T cell receptor delta chain is shown here with its context. Its antigen specificity is not known. A much bigger clone sits one base away, suggesting this may be a read error. The entry originates in a study of gamma-delta T cells after stem cell transplantation (dated by TCRdb to 2016 to 2017). Receptor amplification or capture employed RT-PCR. The sequencer was an Illumina MiSeq. After TCRdb called clones again from the public reads with CATT, rows with identical DNA were merged. Within this sample are roughly 5,400 delta-chain clones, with around 8.9% of them counted one time only. The leading ten clones occupy roughly 13% of the sample. Counted from cysteine to phenylalanine, this CDR3 has 19 amino acids. Only the CDR3 portion is preserved as DNA: 57 bases, with reading frame beginning at the first base. According to the germline V gene, CDR1 reads GEAIGNYY and CDR2 reads EKD. Unmatched junction bases come to 17, with V trimmed by 3 bases and J by 1 base.

The chain is made from TRDV2 and TRDJ1; 9 middle bases align to TRDD3. This receptor was taken from a human donor. It is not recorded whose cells these are; they may come from a transplant donor. Sample: gamma-delta T cells. The CDR3 has the sequence CACDLMGDNTGSSTDKLIF. The nucleotide sequence reads as follows: TGTGCCTGTGACCTAATGGGGGATAATACTGGGTCGAGCACCGATAAACTCATCTTT.